This T cell receptor beta chain was identified during a study of blood T cell repertoires in COVID-19. Study-level information: Collection of acute and convalescent COVID-19 samples took place in the United States, Italy and Spain. PBMCs, B-cell-depleted T cells, or T cells were the source of the cDNA or gDNA that made up the material.

In the original analysis: Amplification with reference gene primers provided the estimates of nucleated cell counts. The assay was immunoSEQ multiplex PCR, and TCRdb's table has in-frame clones only and misses some. The V and J calls and the clone size are those of that table, but D and trimming were determined from the DNA. The sample yields around 290,000 clones, 70% to 90% seen once. Unmatched junction bases numbered 9, after V lost 5 bases and J lost 6 bases. Germline values: CDR1 MNHEY, CDR2 SMNVEV (reference sequence). The CDR3 sequence is 15 residues long. Cohort assignment relied on participant-reported clinical history.

Sample: PBMCs or T cells enriched from blood (not recorded which). The sequence derives from a woman aged 60-75 years in a cohort exposed to, infected with or recovered from COVID-19 (not recorded which). The chain recombines TRBV27 with TRBJ1-5; TRBD1 aligns across 8 bases. CDR3 sequence (DNA): TGTGCCAGCAGTCCTATCGACAGGGGCGCTCAGCCCCAGCATTTT. Its protein is CASSPIDRGAQPQHF.